The present T cell receptor (beta chain) was sequenced within a study of spatial heterogeneity in lung cancer. Every cDNA TCR molecule received its own unique molecular identifier. TCRdb re-called the 5' RACE reads with MiXCR, one entry per CDR3 protein. The table has some 25,000 distinct CDR3 sequences, approximately 6.9% seen once; the top ten hold about 25%. This clonotype was seen a single time. Its specificity is not known. A read error may be the cause here, since a much bigger clone is one base away. Overall study findings and caveats: Nonsynonymous mutations, ubiquitous and regional, were tracked respectively by counts of ubiquitous and regional expanded TCRs. In tumors, expanded intratumoral alpha and beta TCR counts tracked mutation counts.

Regarding time point: sample taken at primary tumor resection. The donor group consisted of over 60 patients who had untreated, early-stage non-small cell lung cancer. CDR1 SGHRS and CDR2 YFSETQ come from the germline V gene. The trim removed 6 bases at V and 0 bases at J, leaving 7 bases unmatched. This CDR3 comprises 16 residues. The chain carries TRBV5-1 and TRBJ2-5; 11 nucleotides line up with TRBD2. The sample here was lung tumor tissue, taken at surgery. This TCR derives from a male donor with early-stage non-small cell lung cancer. The CDR3 sequence: CASTPLTSGDQETQYF. Written as DNA, the CDR3 is TGCGCCAGCACGCCGTTGACTAGCGGGGACCAAGAGACCCAGTACTTC.